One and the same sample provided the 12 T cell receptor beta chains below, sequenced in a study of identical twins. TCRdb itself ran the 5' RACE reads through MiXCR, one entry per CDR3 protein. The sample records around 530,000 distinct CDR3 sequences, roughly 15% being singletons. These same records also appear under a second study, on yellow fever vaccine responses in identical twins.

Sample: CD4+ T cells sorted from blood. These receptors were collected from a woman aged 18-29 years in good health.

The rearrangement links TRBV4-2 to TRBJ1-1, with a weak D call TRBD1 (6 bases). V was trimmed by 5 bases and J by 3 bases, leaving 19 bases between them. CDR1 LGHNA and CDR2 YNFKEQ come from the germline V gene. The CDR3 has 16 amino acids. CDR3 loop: CASSIGGGSGDTEAFF. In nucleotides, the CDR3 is TGTGCCAGCAGCATAGGGGGGGGATCGGGAGACACTGAAGCTTTCTTT.

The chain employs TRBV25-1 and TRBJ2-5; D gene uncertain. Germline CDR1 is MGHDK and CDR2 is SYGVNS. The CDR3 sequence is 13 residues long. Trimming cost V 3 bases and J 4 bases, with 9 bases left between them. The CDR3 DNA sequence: TGTGCCAGCAGTGACCGCCAACTAGAGACCCAGTACTTC. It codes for CASSDRQLETQYF. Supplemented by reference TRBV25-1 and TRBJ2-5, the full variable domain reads EADIYQTPRYLVIGTGKKITLECSQTMGHDKMYWYQQDPGMELHLIHYSYGVNSTEKGDLSSESTVSRIRTEHFPLTLESARPSHTSQYLCASSDRQLETQYFGPGTRLLVL.

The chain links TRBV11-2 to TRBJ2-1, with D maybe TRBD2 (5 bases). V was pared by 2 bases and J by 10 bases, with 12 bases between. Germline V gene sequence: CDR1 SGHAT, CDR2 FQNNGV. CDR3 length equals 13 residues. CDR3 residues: CASSLYEGYEQFF. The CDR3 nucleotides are TGTGCCAGCAGCTTATACGAGGGTTACGAGCAGTTCTTC. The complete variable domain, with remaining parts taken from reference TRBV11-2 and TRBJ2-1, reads EAGVAQSPRYKIIEKRQSVAFWCNPISGHATLYWYQQILGQGPKLLIQFQNNGVVDDSQLPKDRFSAERLKGVDSTLKIQPAKLEDSAVYLCASSLYEGYEQFFGPGTRLTVL.

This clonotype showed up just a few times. The CDR3 sequence: CASSLPNTANTGELFF. CDR3 sequence (DNA): TGCGCCAGCAGCTTGCCCAACACAGCGAACACCGGGGAGCTGTTTTTT. This chain connects TRBV5-1 to TRBJ2-2, with unresolved D. V shed 1 base and J shed 0 bases, with 10 bases lying between them. In germline, CDR1 is SGHRS, CDR2 YFSETQ. This CDR3 is built from 16 residues. Complete variable domain (other parts from reference TRBV5-1 and TRBJ2-2): KAGVTQTPRYLIKTRGQQVTLSCSPISGHRSVSWYQQTPGQGLQFLFEYFSETQRNKGNFPGRFSGRQFSNSRSEMNVSTLELGDSALYLCASSLPNTANTGELFFGEGSRLTVL.

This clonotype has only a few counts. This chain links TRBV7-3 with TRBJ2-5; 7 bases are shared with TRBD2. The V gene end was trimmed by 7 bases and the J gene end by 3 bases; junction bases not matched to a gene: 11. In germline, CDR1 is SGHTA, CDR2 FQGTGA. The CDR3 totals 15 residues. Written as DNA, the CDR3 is TGTGCCAGCACGGGCGCGGGAGAGGGCGAAGAGACCCAGTACTTC. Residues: CASTGAGEGEETQYF.

In nucleotides, the CDR3 is TGCAGCGTCGCGAACTGGGACAGGGCAGGGGAGACCCAGTACTTC. The encoded protein is CSVANWDRAGETQYF. The chain combines TRBV29-1 with TRBJ2-5, with TRBD1 identical over 9 bases. Germline CDR1 and CDR2: SQVTM and ANQGSEA. The J segment lost 5 bases and the V segment lost 6 bases, leaving 13 bases of the junction unmatched. The CDR3 totals 15 residues.

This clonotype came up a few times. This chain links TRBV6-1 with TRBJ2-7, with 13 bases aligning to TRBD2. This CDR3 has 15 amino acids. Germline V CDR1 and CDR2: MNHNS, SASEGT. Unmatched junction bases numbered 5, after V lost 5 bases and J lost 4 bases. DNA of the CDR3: TGTGCCAGCAGTCAAAGGACTAGCGGGAGATACGAGCAGTACTTC. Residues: CASSQRTSGRYEQYF.

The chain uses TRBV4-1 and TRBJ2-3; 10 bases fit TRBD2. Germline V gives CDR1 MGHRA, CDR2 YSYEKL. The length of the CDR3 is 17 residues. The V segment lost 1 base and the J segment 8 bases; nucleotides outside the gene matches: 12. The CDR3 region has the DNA TGCGCCAGCAGCCAAGCAGATCTAGCGGGAGTCTGGAGTACGCAGTATTTT. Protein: CASSQADLAGVWSTQYF.

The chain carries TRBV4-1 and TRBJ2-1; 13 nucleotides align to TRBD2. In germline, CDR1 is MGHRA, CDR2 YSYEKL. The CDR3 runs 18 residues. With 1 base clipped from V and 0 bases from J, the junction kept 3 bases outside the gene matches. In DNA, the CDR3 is TGCGCCAGCAGCCAAGTTGGACTAGCGGGAGACTCCTACAATGAGCAGTTCTTC. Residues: CASSQVGLAGDSYNEQFF.

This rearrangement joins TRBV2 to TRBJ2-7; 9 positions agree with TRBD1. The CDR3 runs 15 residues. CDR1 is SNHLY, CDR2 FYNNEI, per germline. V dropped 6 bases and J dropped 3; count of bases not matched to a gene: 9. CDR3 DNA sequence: TGTGCCAGCAGCCCGGGACAGGGAATGTTCTACGAGCAGTACGTC. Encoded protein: CASSPGQGMFYEQYV.

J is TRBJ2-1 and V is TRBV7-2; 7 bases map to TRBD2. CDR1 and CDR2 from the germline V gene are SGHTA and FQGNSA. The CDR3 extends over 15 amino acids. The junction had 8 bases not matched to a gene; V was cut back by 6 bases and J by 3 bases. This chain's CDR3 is CASSSTSSGYNEQFF. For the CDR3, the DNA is TGTGCCAGCAGTTCAACGTCTAGCGGCTACAATGAGCAGTTCTTC.

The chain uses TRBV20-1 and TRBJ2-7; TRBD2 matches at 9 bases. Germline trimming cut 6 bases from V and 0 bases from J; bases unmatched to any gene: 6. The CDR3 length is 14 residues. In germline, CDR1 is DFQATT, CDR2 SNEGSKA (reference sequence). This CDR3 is CSAGPSGASYEQYV. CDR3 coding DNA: TGCAGTGCGGGACCTAGCGGGGCCTCCTACGAGCAGTACGTC.